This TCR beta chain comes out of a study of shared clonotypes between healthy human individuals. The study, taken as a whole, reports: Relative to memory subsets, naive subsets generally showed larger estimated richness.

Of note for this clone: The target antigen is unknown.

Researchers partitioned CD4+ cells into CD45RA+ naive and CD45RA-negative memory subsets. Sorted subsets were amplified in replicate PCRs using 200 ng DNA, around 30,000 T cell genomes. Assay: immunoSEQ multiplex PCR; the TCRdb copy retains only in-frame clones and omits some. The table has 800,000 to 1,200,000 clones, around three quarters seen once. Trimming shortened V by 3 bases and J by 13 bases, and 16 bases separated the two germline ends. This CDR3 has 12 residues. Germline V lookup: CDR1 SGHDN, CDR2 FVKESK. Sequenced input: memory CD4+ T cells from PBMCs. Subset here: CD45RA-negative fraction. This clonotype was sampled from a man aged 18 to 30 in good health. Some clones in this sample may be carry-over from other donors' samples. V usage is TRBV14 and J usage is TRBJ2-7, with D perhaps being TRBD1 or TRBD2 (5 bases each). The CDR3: CASSQAKGTSYF. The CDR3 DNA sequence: TGTGCCAGCAGCCAGGCTAAAGGGACGTCATACTTC. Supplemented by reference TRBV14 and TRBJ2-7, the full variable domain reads EAGVTQFPSHSVIEKGQTVTLRCDPISGHDNLYWYRRVMGKEIKFLLHFVKESKQDESGMPNNRFLAERTGGTYSTLKVQPAELEDSGVYFCASSQAKGTSYFGPGTRLTVT.